Detailed here is one T cell receptor (beta chain). The sample comes from a study of blood T cells in healthy people across ages. This CDR3 contains 16 residues. Deletions cut 1 base from V and 4 bases from J, with 16 bases between. Germline CDR1 SGHTA, CDR2 FQGNSA. Combining a sample-barcoded 5' primer with a J-beta primer mix, a second PCR ran for 7 to 11 cycles. TCRdb re-called the 5' RACE reads through MiXCR, storing one row per CDR3 protein. The table has 550,000 to 700,000 distinct CDR3 sequences, 25% to 30% seen once. The source of this sequence is an older woman in good health. Sequences were obtained from blood. V gene TRBV7-2 combines with J gene TRBJ1-2; the D gene is possibly TRBD1 (6 bases). The CDR3 is CASSLGVVGALYGYTF. The CDR3 DNA follows: TGTGCCAGCAGCTTAGGTGTAGTGGGGGCTCTCTATGGCTACACCTTC.